The subject of this entry is one TCR beta chain. Its target is not known. PCR amplification relied on 60 Vbeta primers (plus 13 Jbeta primers). TCRdb's table, derived via immunoSEQ multiplex PCR, lists solely in-frame clones and lacks some. The table has 150,000 to 200,000 clones, just under 80% seen once. The sample originates from a study of cytomegalovirus exposure and HLA in healthy donors. General observations from the study: As a later analysis showed, several of the most significant clusters appeared to be linked to common viral pathogens. Being indistinguishable, some V segments were excluded, TRBV6-2 and TRBV6-3 among them. From TCR beta sequences, most subjects' HLA-A and HLA-B alleles were reportedly predicted accurately. Sequencing had likely introduced a cluster of highly shared sequence variants as an artifact.

CDR3 length equals 15 residues. Per the germline V gene, CDR1 is MNHNY and CDR2 is SVGAGI (reference sequence). The V gene lost 4 bases and the J gene lost 4 bases, with 14 bases spanning the gap. V is TRBV6-6 and J is TRBJ1-3; tentative D call: TRBD1 (5 bases). The material sequenced was PBMCs. The TCR comes from a woman aged 25 to 39 in good health and CMV-seronegative. The CDR3 nucleotides are TGTGCCAGCAGTTTTTCGCAGGGAGGCGGAAACACCATATATTTT. Translation: CASSFSQGGGNTIYF.